These 21 T cell receptor beta chains were all obtained from the same sample, sequenced in a study of identical twins. TCRdb re-called the 5' RACE reads with MiXCR, one entry per CDR3 protein. The data show around 550,000 distinct CDR3 sequences, 12% to 15% seen once. These sequences were also reported in another study, on yellow fever vaccine responses in identical twins.

Source material: CD4+ T cells sorted from blood. The source of these receptors is a woman aged 18-29 years in good health.

This clonotype was counted between two and nine times. V gene TRBV10-2 combines with J gene TRBJ2-7; D not resolved. Germline CDR1 is WSHSY and CDR2 is SAAADI. V lost 1 base and J 2 bases, leaving 9 bases between the germline ends. This CDR3 region has 14 residues. The CDR3 DNA sequence: TGCGCCAGCAGTGAGTACTATATGCCCTACGAGCAGTACGTC. Its protein is CASSEYYMPYEQYV.

This clonotype has just a few counts. The chain combines TRBV5-6 with TRBJ2-1; 10 bases line up with TRBD2. CDR1 and CDR2 (germline): SGHDT, YYEEEE. The CDR3 spans 15 residues. After removal of 4 bases from V and 4 bases from J, the junction contained 5 bases not matched to a gene. The CDR3 protein is CASSELAGKYNEQFF. DNA of the CDR3: TGTGCCAGCAGCGAACTAGCGGGAAAATACAATGAGCAGTTCTTC.

V is TRBV11-2 and J is TRBJ2-1; 12 nucleotides align to TRBD2. The CDR3 has 19 amino acids. CDR1 is SGHAT and CDR2 is FQNNGV in the germline V gene. Trimming cost V 5 bases and J 1 base; bases outside gene matches: 12. The CDR3 coding sequence is TGTGCCAGCAGCACCCGAAGACTAGCGGGAGAGATTTCCTACAATGAGCAGTTCTTC. This encodes CASSTRRLAGEISYNEQFF. Full variable domain (missing parts from reference TRBV11-2 and TRBJ2-1): EAGVAQSPRYKIIEKRQSVAFWCNPISGHATLYWYQQILGQGPKLLIQFQNNGVVDDSQLPKDRFSAERLKGVDSTLKIQPAKLEDSAVYLCASSTRRLAGEISYNEQFFGPGTRLTVL.

This sequence joins TRBV5-1 and TRBJ2-5; 7 bases align to TRBD1. The CDR3 is made up of 15 amino acids. Germline values: CDR1 SGHRS, CDR2 YFSETQ. With V trimmed by 4 bases and J by 2 bases, 8 bases remained unmatched. DNA for the CDR3: TGCGCCAGCAGCCAGACAGGGTCACCACAAGAGACCCAGTACTTC. Residues: CASSQTGSPQETQYF. Variable domain in full (rest from reference TRBV5-1 and TRBJ2-5): KAGVTQTPRYLIKTRGQQVTLSCSPISGHRSVSWYQQTPGQGLQFLFEYFSETQRNKGNFPGRFSGRQFSNSRSEMNVSTLELGDSALYLCASSQTGSPQETQYFGPGTRLLVL.

The rearrangement joins TRBV6-5 to TRBJ1-3, with D maybe TRBD1 (5 bases). CDR3 length: 19 residues. Germline-derived CDR1 and CDR2 are MNHEY and SVGAGI. Trimming took off 2 bases at V and 0 bases at J, with 20 bases between the two ends. The CDR3 sequence: CASSYGSRGRTSSGNTIYF. In DNA form, the CDR3 reads TGTGCCAGCAGTTACGGTTCTCGGGGACGGACGAGCTCTGGAAACACCATATATTTT.

This clonotype was observed a few times. The gene calls are TRBV10-1 and TRBJ2-5; possible D gene TRBD1, 6 bases. The V and J ends lost 2 bases and 4 bases respectively, with 11 bases between them. The germline V gene has CDR1 WNHNN and CDR2 SYGVQD (reference sequence). The CDR3 loop spans 14 amino acids. CDR3 DNA sequence: TGCGCCAGCAGTGAGGCAGGGGCAGGAGAGACCCAGTACTTC. Translation: CASSEAGAGETQYF.

The chain joins TRBV12-3 or TRBV12-4 to TRBJ2-1, with 7 bases fitting TRBD1. The junction had 9 bases not matched to a gene; V was cut back by 11 bases and J by 5 bases. The CDR3 contains 13 residues. Written as DNA, the CDR3 is TGTGCCGGTCGACAGGGATCTAACAATGAGCAGTTCTTC. It translates to CAGRQGSNNEQFF.

The rearrangement uses TRBV10-3 and TRBJ2-2, with 13 bases fitting TRBD2. The germline V gene has CDR1 ENHRY and CDR2 SYGVKD. CDR3 size: 18 residues. V lost 4 bases to trimming and J lost 5 bases; unmatched junction nucleotides: 10. The CDR3 sequence: CAISASGLAGTITGELFF. DNA of the CDR3: TGTGCCATCAGTGCCTCGGGACTAGCGGGGACTATTACCGGGGAGCTGTTTTTT.

This clonotype appeared a few times. J is TRBJ2-7 and V is TRBV18, with 9 bases lining up with TRBD1. The CDR3 loop spans 13 amino acids. Trimming removed 2 bases from V and 6 bases from J; junction bases left unmatched: 2. Germline V lookup: CDR1 KGHSH, CDR2 LQKENI. As DNA, the CDR3 is TGTGCCAGCTCACCAGGACAGGGGAGCGAGCAGTACTTC. Its translation: CASSPGQGSEQYF.

This clonotype was detected a few times. This rearrangement joins TRBV20-1 to TRBJ2-7, with 10 bases fitting TRBD2. With V trimmed by 5 bases and J by 1 base, 8 bases remained unmatched. The CDR3 sequence is 15 residues long. The germline V gene has CDR1 DFQATT and CDR2 SNEGSKA (reference sequence). The CDR3 protein is CSALSGGPRSYEQYV. The CDR3, as DNA: TGCAGTGCTCTTAGCGGGGGGCCCAGGTCCTACGAGCAGTACGTC.

This chain's CDR3 is CATSDPGPTRETQYF. The CDR3 nucleotides are TGTGCCACCAGTGATCCGGGACCCACAAGAGAGACCCAGTACTTC. J is TRBJ2-5 and V is TRBV24-1; D is tentatively TRBD1 or TRBD2 (5 bases each). The germline gives CDR1 KGHDR, CDR2 SFDVKD. Trimming removed 3 bases from V and 4 bases from J, with 14 bases in between. CDR3 length equals 15 residues.

This clonotype was picked up a small number of times. The rearrangement links TRBV2 to TRBJ2-5; TRBD1 aligns across 7 bases. V was clipped by 4 bases and J by 5 bases; unmatched bases: 7. This CDR3 region has 14 residues. Germline CDR1 reads SNHLY; CDR2 reads FYNNEI. The CDR3: CASSGQGVGETQYF. The CDR3 coding sequence is TGTGCCAGCAGTGGACAGGGAGTTGGGGAGACCCAGTACTTC.

In its sample, this clonotype was seen a few times. This chain uses TRBV11-2 with TRBJ2-7, with D perhaps assigned TRBD1 or TRBD2 (7 bases each). Trimming removed 5 bases at V and 0 bases at J, with 14 bases between. CDR3 size: 15 residues. Germline CDR1 and CDR2: SGHAT and FQNNGV. CDR3 sequence (DNA): TGTGCCAGCAGCCCAGGGGGACTAAGCTCCTACGAGCAGTACGTC. Protein: CASSPGGLSSYEQYV.

The chain joins TRBV2 to TRBJ2-2, with a possible D match to TRBD1 (5 bases). Germline values: CDR1 SNHLY, CDR2 FYNNEI. This CDR3 contains 15 residues. Trimming took 4 bases from V and 5 from J, leaving 14 bases between them. The CDR3 DNA reads as TGTGCCAGCAGTGGAACAGGCGCAGGGACCGGGGAGCTGTTTTTT. As protein: CASSGTGAGTGELFF.

This clonotype has only a few counts. The rearrangement links TRBV9 to TRBJ2-1; a weak D match, TRBD1 (6 bases). The CDR3 length is 15 residues. V was cut by 6 bases and J by 5 bases, with 18 bases left in between. CDR1 SGDLS and CDR2 YYNGEE come from the germline V gene. CDR3 coding DNA: TGTGCCAGCACCGTGTGGTTCACAGGGAACAATGAGCAGTTCTTC. Residues: CASTVWFTGNNEQFF.

This clonotype was seen a few times. This chain connects TRBV7-2 to TRBJ2-6; possibly TRBD1 for D (6 bases). The CDR3 spans 17 residues. Per the germline V gene, CDR1 is SGHTA and CDR2 is FQGNSA. Trimming took off 0 bases at V and 1 base at J, with 10 bases between the two ends. CDR3 sequence: CASSLATRGSGANVLTF. As DNA, the CDR3 is TGTGCCAGCAGCTTAGCCACTAGGGGGTCTGGGGCCAACGTCCTGACTTTC.

A few counts support this clonotype. CDR3 protein: CASSLSKETQYF. The CDR3 coding sequence is TGTGCCAGCAGCCTAAGCAAAGAGACCCAGTACTTC. The V gene is TRBV2, the J gene TRBJ2-5, with D uncertain. Germline V gene sequence: CDR1 SNHLY, CDR2 FYNNEI. The CDR3 spans 12 residues. The ends were cut back, 6 bases at V and 3 bases at J, with 8 bases in the middle.

This clonotype was seen more than once but under ten times. V gene TRBV4-1 combines with J gene TRBJ2-7; 7 positions agree with TRBD1. With 2 bases clipped from V and 3 bases from J, the junction kept 7 bases outside the gene matches. This CDR3 is built from 15 residues. CDR1 and CDR2 (germline): MGHRA, YSYEKL. The chain's CDR3 is CASSQSVGQFYEQYF. The CDR3 nucleotides read TGCGCCAGCAGCCAATCAGTGGGACAGTTCTACGAGCAGTACTTC.

This clonotype was seen a few times. This chain connects TRBV20-1 to TRBJ2-3; D possibly uses TRBD1 or TRBD2 (6 bases each). V lost 3 bases, J lost 4 bases, and 14 bases lay in between. This CDR3 is 14 amino acids long. Germline loops: CDR1 DFQATT, CDR2 SNEGSKA (reference sequence). The CDR3 sequence is CSARWGAAADTQYF. The DNA for the CDR3 is TGCAGTGCTAGGTGGGGGGCTGCTGCAGATACGCAGTATTTT.

This clonotype was observed many times. The rearrangement uses TRBV5-1 and TRBJ2-7; no reliable D call. V lost 0 bases to trimming and J lost 1 base, with 11 bases between them. Germline-derived CDR1 and CDR2 are SGHRS and YFSETQ. This CDR3 region has 15 residues. This CDR3 is CASSLGSARSYEQYF. The CDR3 coding sequence is TGCGCCAGCAGCTTGGGATCGGCTAGATCCTACGAGCAGTACTTC.

The V gene is TRBV20-1, the J gene TRBJ2-4, with 8 bases lining up with TRBD2. Germline trimming cut 6 bases from V and 0 bases from J; bases unmatched to any gene: 7. The CDR3 has 15 residues. Germline lookup yields CDR1 DFQATT and CDR2 SNEGSKA (reference sequence). The CDR3 coding sequence is TGCAGTGCAAATAGCGGGAAGGGAGCCAAAAACATTCAGTACTTC. This gives the protein CSANSGKGAKNIQYF.